A single sample gave rise to the 17 T cell receptor beta chains below, sequenced in a study of shared clonotypes between healthy human individuals. Some clones are missing from TCRdb's copy, which holds only in-frame ones; the method was immunoSEQ multiplex PCR. The sample lists some 510,000 clones, around 79% occurring once. Sequencing was done on a sample of PBMCs. The receptors derive from a woman between 40 and 55 years old in good health. Some clones in this sample may be carry-over from other donors' samples.

The chain joins TRBV5-1 to TRBJ2-7; D unclear. Trimming shortened V by 0 bases and J by 0 bases, and 4 bases separated the two germline ends. Germline loops: CDR1 SGHRS, CDR2 YFSETQ. This CDR3 comprises 13 residues. The CDR3 region is CASSLDNSYEQYF. CDR3 sequence (DNA): TGCGCCAGCAGCTTGGACAACTCCTACGAGCAGTACTTC.

This chain joins TRBV11-2 and TRBJ2-7; maybe TRBD2 (6 bases). Per germline, CDR1 SGHAT and CDR2 FQNNGV. V lost 6 bases to trimming and J lost 7 bases, with 19 bases between them. The CDR3 extends over 14 amino acids. DNA of the CDR3: TGTGCCAGCAGGTCGGTAGCGGCCTCTAGAGAGCAGTACTTC. This codes for CASRSVAASREQYF. Looking up the rest from reference TRBV11-2 and TRBJ2-7 gives the full variable domain: EAGVAQSPRYKIIEKRQSVAFWCNPISGHATLYWYQQILGQGPKLLIQFQNNGVVDDSQLPKDRFSAERLKGVDSTLKIQPAKLEDSAVYLCASRSVAASREQYFGPGTRLTVT.

This chain uses TRBV29-1 with TRBJ2-2, with D possibly being TRBD1 (6 bases). CDR1 is SQVTM and CDR2 is ANQGSEA in the germline V gene. CDR3 size: 13 residues. With 5 bases removed from V and 1 base from J, the gap between germline ends came to 8 bases. The CDR3 loop reads CSVLQGNTGELFF. As DNA, the CDR3 is TGCAGCGTTTTACAGGGGAACACCGGGGAGCTGTTTTTT.

This clone has a handful of counts. This sequence joins TRBV10-2 and TRBJ1-2, with D tentatively TRBD1 (5 bases). Deletions cut 3 bases from V and 7 bases from J, with 18 bases between. The CDR3 is made up of 15 amino acids. CDR1 and CDR2 (germline): WSHSY, SAAADI. CDR3 DNA sequence: TGCGCCAGCAGTGAAGGTCGGGGGAGGTATAGTGGCTACACCTTC. Translated: CASSEGRGRYSGYTF.

This chain connects TRBV27 to TRBJ1-5; D is possibly TRBD1 (6 bases). In germline, CDR1 is MNHEY, CDR2 SMNVEV (reference sequence). The CDR3 covers 16 residues. V was trimmed by 2 bases and J by 6 bases, leaving 17 bases between them. CDR3 DNA: TGTGCCAGCAGTTTAGGGGATACAGGGTGGGGTCAGCCCCAGCATTTT. It yields the protein CASSLGDTGWGQPQHF.

The chain uses TRBV7-2 and TRBJ2-3; 10 bases match TRBD1. CDR3 size: 14 residues. Germline loops: CDR1 SGHTA, CDR2 FQGNSA. Germline trimming cut 3 bases from V and 6 bases from J; bases unmatched to any gene: 3. CDR3 DNA sequence: TGTGCCAGCAGCTTGACAGGGGGCGGGGATACGCAGTATTTT. It specifies CASSLTGGGDTQYF.

This clone showed up just once. The V gene is TRBV6-6, the J gene TRBJ1-5; 11 bases are shared with TRBD1. Germline V gene lookup returns CDR1 MNHNY and CDR2 SVGAGI (reference sequence). With V trimmed by 4 bases and J by 7 bases, 0 bases remained unmatched. CDR3 length: 13 amino acids. The CDR3 bases are TGTGCCAGCAGTTGGGACAGGGGGCAGCCCCAGCATTTT. Protein product: CASSWDRGQPQHF.

This clone was detected only once. The J gene is TRBJ2-2, the V gene TRBV5-1; 8 nucleotides line up with TRBD1. Germline CDR1 and CDR2: SGHRS and YFSETQ. V shed 4 bases, J shed 0 bases, and the junction held 8 bases outside the gene matches. The CDR3 loop spans 17 amino acids. Here the CDR3 reads CASSNRVGQANTGELFF. DNA for the CDR3: TGCGCCAGCAGCAACCGCGTGGGACAGGCGAACACCGGGGAGCTGTTTTTT.

There are a few counts of this clone. The chain is built from TRBV5-4 and TRBJ1-1, with D uncertain. The germline V gene has CDR1 SGHNT and CDR2 YYREEE (reference sequence). The CDR3 has 15 residues. The V gene lost 4 bases and the J gene lost 1 base, with 14 bases spanning the gap. The CDR3 here is CASSPGGSSNTEAFF. CDR3 nucleotide sequence: TGTGCCAGCAGCCCCGGTGGATCCTCGAACACTGAAGCTTTCTTT.

The rearrangement joins TRBV19 to TRBJ2-7; 11 nucleotides align to TRBD2. This CDR3 spans 16 amino acids. The junction had 5 bases not matched to a gene; V was cut back by 4 bases and J by 0 bases. The germline V gene encodes CDR1 LNHDA and CDR2 SQIVND (reference sequence). The CDR3 nucleotides are TGTGCCAGTAGTACGGGACTAGCGGAGAGCTCCTACGAGCAGTACTTC. Protein product: CASSTGLAESSYEQYF.

The chain has TRBV5-1 and TRBJ2-7; TRBD2 matches 15 bases. Germline V gives CDR1 SGHRS, CDR2 YFSETQ. J lost 7 bases, V lost 7 bases, and 9 bases had no gene match. The CDR3 extends over 15 amino acids. CDR3 sequence: CASGLGLAGGNEQYF. Written as DNA, the CDR3 is TGCGCCAGCGGACTGGGACTAGCGGGAGGTAATGAGCAGTACTTC.

The V gene is TRBV4-2, the J gene TRBJ2-1; TRBD1 or TRBD2 may be the D gene (5 bases each). The V end was cut by 5 bases, the J end by 9 bases, with 20 bases between. CDR1 and CDR2 from the germline V gene are LGHNA and YNFKEQ. This CDR3 is 15 amino acids long. CDR3 loop: CASSSGQQSGSEQFF. CDR3 coding DNA: TGTGCCAGCAGCTCGGGGCAGCAGAGCGGTAGTGAGCAGTTCTTC.

This clone rates as medium-sized. The chain has TRBV7-6 and TRBJ1-4, with TRBD1 matching over 7 bases. The ends lost 2 bases at V and 3 bases at J; junction bases unmatched: 0. This CDR3 spans 14 amino acids. CDR1 SGHVS and CDR2 FNYEAQ come from the germline V gene. The CDR3 sequence is CASSLRGPNEKLFF. CDR3 sequence (DNA): TGTGCCAGCAGCTTAAGGGGGCCTAATGAAAAACTGTTTTTT. The full variable domain, in which reference TRBV7-6 and TRBJ1-4 provide the parts outside the CDR3, is GAGVSQSPRYKVTKRGQDVALRCDPISGHVSLYWYRQALGQGPEFLTYFNYEAQQDKSGLPNDRFSAERPEGSISTLTIQRTEQRDSAMYRCASSLRGPNEKLFFGSGTQLSVL.

Written as DNA, the CDR3 is TGTGCCAGCAGCGCCCAGACGGGCAGGGAAAAACTGTTTTTT. It translates to CASSAQTGREKLFF. This chain joins TRBV7-9 and TRBJ1-4, with D uncertain. CDR3 length equals 14 residues. Germline V gene sequence: CDR1 SEHNR, CDR2 FQNEAQ (reference sequence). V was shortened by 5 bases and J by 8 bases, with 15 bases between the two germline ends.

The rearrangement uses TRBV4-2 and TRBJ1-2; 8 bases are shared with TRBD1. This CDR3 is 16 amino acids long. Germline V gene data show CDR1 as LGHNA and CDR2 as YNFKEQ. V trimming: 0 bases; J trimming: 4 bases; junction bases outside the gene matches: 7. The CDR3 loop reads CASSQDTGGNGYGYTF. The CDR3 coding sequence is TGTGCCAGCAGCCAAGACACAGGGGGTAACGGCTATGGCTACACCTTC.

The rearrangement joins TRBV9 to TRBJ1-4; TRBD1 is a possible D gene (5 bases). The length of the CDR3 is 15 residues. CDR1 is SGDLS, CDR2 YYNGEE, per germline. V was trimmed by 6 bases and J by 4 bases, leaving 16 bases between them. The CDR3 spells CASTPGGRFNEKLFF. The CDR3 region has the DNA TGTGCCAGCACCCCCGGGGGGAGGTTTAATGAAAAACTGTTTTTT.

The V call is TRBV10-2, the J call TRBJ2-5; 14 bases agree with TRBD2. From germline, CDR1 is WSHSY and CDR2 SAAADI. The CDR3 totals 14 residues. The junction had 9 bases not matched to a gene; V was cut back by 7 bases and J by 11 bases. CDR3 nucleotides: TGCGCCAGCAAGGGGACTAGCGGGAGAAGTGAGCAGTACTTC. Amino acids: CASKGTSGRSEQYF.